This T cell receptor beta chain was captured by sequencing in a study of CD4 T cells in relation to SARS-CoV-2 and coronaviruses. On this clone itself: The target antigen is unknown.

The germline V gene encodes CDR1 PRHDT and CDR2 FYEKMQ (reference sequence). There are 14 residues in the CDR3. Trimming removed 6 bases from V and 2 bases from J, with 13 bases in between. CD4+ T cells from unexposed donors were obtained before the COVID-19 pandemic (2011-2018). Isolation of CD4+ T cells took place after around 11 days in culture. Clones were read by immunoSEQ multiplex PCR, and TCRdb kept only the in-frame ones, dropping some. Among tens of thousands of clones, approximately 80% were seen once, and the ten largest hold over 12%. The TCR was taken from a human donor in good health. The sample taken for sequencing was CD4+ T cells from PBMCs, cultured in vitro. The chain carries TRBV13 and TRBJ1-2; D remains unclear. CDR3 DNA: TGTGCCAGCAGAGACCTAGGACGGAACTATGGCTACACCTTC. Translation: CASRDLGRNYGYTF. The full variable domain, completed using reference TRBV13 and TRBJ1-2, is AAGVIQSPRHLIKEKRETATLKCYPIPRHDTVYWYQQGPGQDPQFLISFYEKMQSDKGSIPDRFSAQQFSDYHSELNMSSLELGDSALYFCASRDLGRNYGYTFGSGTRLTVV.